This T cell receptor (beta chain) stems from a study of response to subunit inactivated influenza vaccine. The ends lost 6 bases at V and 3 bases at J; junction bases unmatched: 11. CDR1 MDHEN and CDR2 SYDVKM come from the germline V gene. The CDR3 runs 16 residues. This clonotype was observed a handful of times. The target antigen is unknown. TCRdb fed the RT-PCR reads into MiXCR, producing one record per CDR3 protein. The table has hundreds of thousands of distinct CDR3 sequences, around 20% seen once. Broader study findings: That few new T cells are recruited by each seasonal influenza vaccination was the authors' suggestion.

The rearrangement links TRBV28 to TRBJ2-1, with 7 bases lining up with TRBD2. The sequencing here drew on PBMCs from blood, taken more than 4 days after vaccination. The source is a man in his forties or fifties who received an inactivated influenza vaccine. The CDR3 sequence: CASSNGGRVFYNEQFF. DNA of the CDR3: TGTGCCAGCAGCAACGGGGGGAGAGTGTTCTACAATGAGCAGTTCTTC. Combining the CDR3 with reference TRBV28 and TRBJ2-1 gives the whole variable domain DVKVTQSSRYLVKRTGEKVFLECVQDMDHENMFWYRQDPGLGLRLIYFSYDVKMKEKGDIPEGYSVSREKKERFSLILESASTNQTSMYLCASSNGGRVFYNEQFFGPGTRLTVL.